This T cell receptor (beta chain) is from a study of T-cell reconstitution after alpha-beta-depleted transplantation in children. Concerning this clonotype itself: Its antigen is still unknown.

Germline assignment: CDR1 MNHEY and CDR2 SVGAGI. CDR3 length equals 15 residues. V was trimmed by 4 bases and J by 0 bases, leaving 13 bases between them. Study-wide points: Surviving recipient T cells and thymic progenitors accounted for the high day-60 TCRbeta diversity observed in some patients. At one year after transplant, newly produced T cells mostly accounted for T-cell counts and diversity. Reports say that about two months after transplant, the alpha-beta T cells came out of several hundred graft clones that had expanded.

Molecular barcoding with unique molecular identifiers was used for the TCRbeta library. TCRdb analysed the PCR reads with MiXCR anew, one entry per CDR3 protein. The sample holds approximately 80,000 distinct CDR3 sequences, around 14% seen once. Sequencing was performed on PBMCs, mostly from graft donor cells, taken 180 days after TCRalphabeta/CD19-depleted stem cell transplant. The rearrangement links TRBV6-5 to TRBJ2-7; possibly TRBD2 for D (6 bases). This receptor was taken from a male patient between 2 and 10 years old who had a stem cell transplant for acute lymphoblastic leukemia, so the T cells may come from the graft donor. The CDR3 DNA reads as TGTGCCAGCAGTTCTCCGGGACTCGTCTCCTACGAGCAGTACTTC. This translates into CASSSPGLVSYEQYF.